This T cell receptor beta chain was retrieved from a study of blood T cells in healthy people across ages. At the level of the study: Through template switching, about one barcoded beta molecule was captured per two T cells, as measured in model experiments. Notes on the study in general: Relative to aged donors, long-lived donors carried more naive CD4+ cells and displayed higher diversity.

Next came a second PCR, run for roughly 6 to 11 cycles, which used a sample-barcoded 5' primer along with a J-beta primer mix. TCRdb reprocessed the 5' RACE reads via MiXCR and lists one record per CDR3 protein. Of hundreds of thousands of distinct CDR3 sequences listed, less than 60% were seen once; the top ten hold 15% to 20%. Per germline, CDR1 SQVTM and CDR2 ANQGSEA. The CDR3 consists of 14 residues. The V gene end was trimmed by 3 bases and the J gene end by 7 bases; junction bases not matched to a gene: 12. A note on this clonotype: The antigen is unknown. It may be a read error: a sequence one base away is much more abundant.

Input material: blood. The receptor was isolated from a man aged 80 or over in good health. The rearrangement links TRBV29-1 to TRBJ2-7; 7 positions match TRBD2. CDR3 region: CSVDGRLAIGEQYF. CDR3 bases: TGCAGCGTTGATGGGAGACTAGCTATCGGTGAGCAGTACTTC.